Listed below are T cell receptor beta chains from one sample, sequenced in a study of blood T cell repertoires in COVID-19. Libraries were prepared by immunoSEQ multiplex PCR; TCRdb keeps only in-frame clonotypes and omits some of them. Here the sample spans approximately 190,000 clones, about 86% being singletons. Sequenced: PBMCs or T cells enriched from blood (not recorded which). These receptor sequences come from a woman between 40 and 55 years old in a cohort exposed to, infected with or recovered from COVID-19 (not recorded which). The CDR3 runs from the conserved cysteine through the conserved F or W. A D gene is named only where the DNA matches it firmly. Clone size appears in some rows only: once, few, many, or a class for an expanded clone.

D | J | V | size | DNA | CDR3
TRBD1 | TRBJ1-1 | TRBV16 | - | TGTGCCAGCAGCCAATCAGGAGGACAGGCACGGGGAAGTGAAGCTTTCTTT | CASSQSGGQARGSEAFF
TRBD2 | TRBJ2-5 | TRBV7-9 | - | TGTGCCAGCAGCTTGACTAGCGGGGTGGAGACCCAGTACTTC | CASSLTSGVETQYF
- | TRBJ2-5 | TRBV7-9 | few | TGTGCCAGCAGCTTAGACCGGGAGACCCAGTACTTC | CASSLDRETQYF
- | TRBJ2-2 | TRBV3-1/TRBV3-2 | once | TGTGCCAGCAGCCTGCCTAGCGAGAACACCGGGGAGCTGTTTTTT | CASSLPSENTGELFF
- | TRBJ1-1 | TRBV5-1 | few | TGCGCCAGCAGCTTGAGCGGGTGGAACACTGAAGCTTTCTTT | CASSLSGWNTEAFF
- | TRBJ1-5 | TRBV6-5 | - | TGTGCCAGCAGCTCCGAGGGTCTTCAGCCCCAGCATTTT | CASSSEGLQPQHF
TRBD2 | TRBJ2-7 | TRBV4-2 | many | TGTGCCAGCAGCCAAGACTCCAGCGGGAGCTCCTACGAGCAGTACTTC | CASSQDSSGSSYEQYF
TRBD1 | TRBJ1-1 | TRBV28 | - | TGTGCCAGCAGGATTCTTAAAGCAGGGGGTGAAGCTTTCTTT | CASRILKAGGEAFF
TRBD1 | TRBJ1-1 | TRBV18 | - | TGTGCCAGCTCACTTGGACAGGGGTTGAACACTGAAGCTTTCTTT | CASSLGQGLNTEAFF
TRBD2 | TRBJ2-5 | TRBV16 | once | TGTGCCAGCAGCCACACACAACTAGCGCCTGTCGAGGAGACCCAGTACTTC | CASSHTQLAPVEETQYF
- | TRBJ2-7 | TRBV27 | - | TGTGCCAGCAGTTTTCGCGGCCGTTCCTACGAGCAGTACTTC | CASSFRGRSYEQYF
TRBD1 | TRBJ2-7 | TRBV5-1 | - | TGCGCCAGCAGTCGATTCCCGGGACAGGGGGCGCAGTTTGCCTACGAGCAGTACTTC | CASSRFPGQGAQFAYEQYF
- | TRBJ2-1 | TRBV5-5 | - | TGTGCCAGCAGCTTTTCGATCGGGGTGAACAATGAGCAGTTCTTC | CASSFSIGVNNEQFF
TRBD2 | TRBJ2-1 | TRBV19 | - | TGTGCCAGTAGTCTCCAGGGGGCGGGGACTAGCGGGAATGAGCAGTTCTTC | CASSLQGAGTSGNEQFF
- | TRBJ1-2 | TRBV24-1 | - | TGTGCCACCAGTGACCCGTCTATTAACTATGGCTACACCTTC | CATSDPSINYGYTF
- | TRBJ1-2 | TRBV11-2 | - | TGTGCCAGCAGCTCCTATCTTGCTGAAAACTATGGCTACACCTTC | CASSSYLAENYGYTF
TRBD1 | TRBJ2-7 | TRBV4-3 | once | TGCGCCAGCAGCCTCGGGACAGGGTCCTACGAGCAGTACTTC | CASSLGTGSYEQYF
TRBD2 | TRBJ2-5 | TRBV10-1 | - | TGCGCCAGCAGTACGGGACTAGCTGAGACCCAGTACTTC | CASSTGLAETQYF
- | TRBJ1-1 | TRBV4-2 | - | TGTGCCAGCAGCCTGACCCGAGACTCTGAAGCTTTCTTT | CASSLTRDSEAFF
TRBD1 | TRBJ1-5 | TRBV4-1 | - | TGCGCCAGCAGCCAAGATTGGCCGGGACAGGGGGTTTTCGGTCAGCCCCAGCATTTT | CASSQDWPGQGVFGQPQHF
TRBD2 | TRBJ2-1 | TRBV10-3 | once | TGTGCCATCAGTGAGTGGCGGGGGAATGAGCAGTTCTTC | CAISEWRGNEQFF
TRBD1 | TRBJ1-3 | TRBV5-1 | - | TGCGCCAGCAGCTTGGAGGGGGCGAGCGGAAACACCATATATTTT | CASSLEGASGNTIYF
- | TRBJ1-1 | TRBV27 | few | TGTGCCAGCAGTTTATCGTCAGGGGAAGGCACTGAAGCTTTCTTT | CASSLSSGEGTEAFF
- | TRBJ1-6 | TRBV27 | - | TGTGCCAGCAGTTTTACCGACAGTACTAATTCACCCCTCCACTTT | CASSFTDSTNSPLHF
TRBD1 | TRBJ1-2 | TRBV12-3/TRBV12-4 | - | TGTGCCAGCAGTCCCGCAGGGGGCGATGGCTACACCTTC | CASSPAGGDGYTF
TRBD1 | TRBJ1-1 | TRBV5-1 | once | TGCGCCAGCAGCTTGGGGTATACAGGGGAACCCAATGAAGCTTTCTTT | CASSLGYTGEPNEAFF
TRBD2 | TRBJ2-3 | TRBV5-4 | - | TGTGCCAGCAGCGGGCGGGGGGGATCCACAGATACGCAGTATTTT | CASSGRGGSTDTQYF
TRBD2 | TRBJ2-1 | TRBV30 | - | TGTGCCTGGAAGCGGGACGGCGGCTCCTACAATGAGCAGTTCTTC | CAWKRDGGSYNEQFF
- | TRBJ1-2 | TRBV13 | - | TGTGCCAGCAGCTCTGATCGACAGCCTGCTATGGGCTACACCTTC | CASSSDRQPAMGYTF
- | TRBJ2-1 | TRBV5-6 | - | TGTGCCAGCAGCTTGGGCAGCAATGAGCAGTTCTTC | CASSLGSNEQFF
TRBD1 | TRBJ2-3 | TRBV13 | - | TGTGCCAGCAGCTTCCGACAGGGGGCGAGAGATACGCAGTATTTT | CASSFRQGARDTQYF
- | TRBJ1-2 | TRBV30 | - | TGTGCCTGGAGTGTTTCCAGCTATGGCTACACCTTC | CAWSVSSYGYTF
TRBD1 | TRBJ1-1 | TRBV27 | - | TGTGCCAGCAGTACCCGGGACAGGGATATCATGTTGGGAGCTTTCTTT | CASSTRDRDIMLGAFF
TRBD1 | TRBJ1-6 | TRBV27 | - | TGTGCCAGCAGTTTATCAGGACAGGGCTCCTATAATTCACCCCTCCACTTT | CASSLSGQGSYNSPLHF
TRBD2 | TRBJ2-2 | TRBV18 | - | TGTGCCAGCTCACCTCAAAGGCCGGGACTAACTACGAACACCGGGGAGCTGTTTTTT | CASSPQRPGLTTNTGELFF
- | TRBJ1-2 | TRBV25-1 | - | TGTGCCAGCAGTGAATCAGGGGTTGGCTATGGCTACACCTTC | CASSESGVGYGYTF
TRBD1 | TRBJ1-4 | TRBV24-1 | once | TGTGCCACTACCTCCTCCGACCCGGGACAGCCAAGGGAAAAACTGTTTTTT | CATTSSDPGQPREKLFF
TRBD2 | TRBJ2-7 | TRBV27 | - | TGTGCCAGCAGCCCCTCCGGGACTAGCGGGAATTCTTACGAGCAGTACTTC | CASSPSGTSGNSYEQYF
TRBD1 | TRBJ1-6 | TRBV5-4 | few | TGTGCCAGCAGCTCCGGACAGGGGGCCTCCGGACCCCTCCACTTT | CASSSGQGASGPLHF
- | TRBJ1-1 | TRBV11-3 | - | TGTGCCAGCAGACCCGTGGCAGTGAACACTGAAGCTTTCTTT | CASRPVAVNTEAFF
- | TRBJ1-2 | TRBV6-5 | - | TGTGCCAGCAGTTACTCGTCGGGATTCCGGGATGGCTACACCTTC | CASSYSSGFRDGYTF
- | TRBJ2-1 | TRBV5-1 | - | TGCGCCAGCAGCTTGTCGAGCTCCTACAATGAGCAGTTCTTC | CASSLSSSYNEQFF
- | TRBJ2-5 | TRBV6-5 | - | TGTGCCAGCAGAATTCCTAGTGGGACCCAGTACTTC | CASRIPSGTQYF
- | TRBJ1-1 | TRBV2 | - | TGTGCCAGTTATAGAAGCGGGTCGGCTGAAGCTTTCTTT | CASYRSGSAEAFF
- | TRBJ1-4 | TRBV27 | - | TGTGCCAGCAGTACAGGGTTAACTAATGAAAAACTGTTTTTT | CASSTGLTNEKLFF
- | TRBJ2-1 | TRBV5-1 | - | TGCGCCAGCAGCCCCCGACTAGGGGACAATGAGCAGTTCTTC | CASSPRLGDNEQFF
- | TRBJ1-4 | TRBV6-1 | - | TGTGCCAGCAGTGAACAGGTTCATGAAAAACTGTTTTTT | CASSEQVHEKLFF
TRBD1 | TRBJ2-7 | TRBV13 | - | TGTGCCAGCAGCTTCCGGGACAGGGGGCAGAACGAGCAGTACTTC | CASSFRDRGQNEQYF
TRBD1 | TRBJ2-7 | TRBV9 | - | TGTGCCAGCAGCGTGGGGGACAGGGGCTACGAGCAGTACTTC | CASSVGDRGYEQYF
TRBD1 | TRBJ1-5 | TRBV7-2 | - | TGTGCCAGCAGCTCTCACATTACAGGGGAGAAGCCCCAGCATTTT | CASSSHITGEKPQHF
TRBD1 | TRBJ2-7 | TRBV13 | - | TGTGCCAGCAGCAAGCCGACAGGGACCCACGAGCAGTACTTC | CASSKPTGTHEQYF
- | TRBJ1-6 | TRBV5-6 | - | TGTGCCAGCAGCTTCCAGAATTCACCCCTCCACTTT | CASSFQNSPLHF
TRBD1 | TRBJ1-2 | TRBV5-1 | - | TGCGCCAGCGGGACAGGGGGCGCGGAGTATGGCTACACCTTC | CASGTGGAEYGYTF
TRBD2 | TRBJ2-3 | TRBV11-2 | - | TGTGCCAGCAGCTTTTATCTTCGCGGGGGGGCCACAGATACGCAGTATTTT | CASSFYLRGGATDTQYF
TRBD1 | TRBJ1-4 | TRBV3-1/TRBV3-2 | - | TGTGCCAGCAGGGGACAGGGGTTGCGGTTCGATGAAAAACTGTTTTTT | CASRGQGLRFDEKLFF
- | TRBJ2-1 | TRBV7-8 | - | TGTGCCAGCAGCTTAGTAGGACACGCGTACAATGAGCAGTTCTTC | CASSLVGHAYNEQFF
TRBD1 | TRBJ1-1 | TRBV11-2 | - | TGTGCCAGCAGCTTTCTACAGGGGAGAGGGATGAACACTGAAGCTTTCTTT | CASSFLQGRGMNTEAFF